This TCR beta chain emerged from a study of cytomegalovirus exposure and HLA in healthy donors. The PCR made use of 60 Vbeta and 13 Jbeta primers. Data came from immunoSEQ multiplex PCR; TCRdb stores just in-frame clones and leaves some out. The sample has some 110,000 clones. This TCR derives from a man between 25 and 39 years old in good health and CMV-seronegative. The material sequenced was PBMCs.

The CDR3 coding sequence is TGCGCCAGCACAATGAGGACAGGGGCCTACAATGAGCAGTTCTTC. Translating gives CASTMRTGAYNEQFF. The genes are TRBV5-1 and TRBJ2-1; 9 bases are shared with TRBD1. Per germline, CDR1 SGHRS and CDR2 YFSETQ. The CDR3 length is 15 residues. V dropped 6 bases and J dropped 2; count of bases not matched to a gene: 6.